This T cell receptor beta chain was captured in a study of blood T cell repertoires in COVID-19 (dated by TCRdb to 2018 to 2020). Regarding the research as a whole: The collaborator samples originated in the United States, Italy and Spain and spanned the acute and convalescent phases of COVID-19. The prospective study material was composed of cDNA or gDNA derived from T cells, B-cell-depleted T cells, or PBMCs. Deeply sampled blood TCRbeta repertoires from subjects exposed to, actively infected with, or recovered from COVID-19 were included in the dataset. The repertoires were released in a freely available public database meant as a resource for research on the immune response to SARS-CoV-2. Samples came from the ongoing ImmuneRACE study (first 160 participants) plus 1,254 subjects from 6 global collaborators. The sample metadata nearly always contained a de-identified subject ID, COVID-19 status, age in years and sex. HLA class I and class II types, where available, came from metadata supplied by the sample provider rather than from assay-based typing.

Notes on this clone: Its antigen remains unidentified. No much larger clone is present one base from it, and per-base qualities are unavailable.

CDR1 SGHTA and CDR2 FQGTGA were looked up in the germline V gene. V has 4 bases trimmed and J has 4 bases trimmed; junction bases matching no gene number 6. Taken from cysteine to phenylalanine, the CDR3 has 15 residues. The sequence is cut down to CDR3 DNA, 45 bases in frame from base 1. Beyond this particular receptor, the publication reports: The amount of clinical and demographic metadata varied by source and participant and was provided uncurated.

TCRbeta CDR3 regions were amplified from genomic DNA by means of the immunoSEQ Assay, a bias-controlled multiplex PCR. For the original study's pipeline: The number of nucleated cells in each sample was estimated from the amplification of reference gene primers within the assay. To quantify the absolute abundance of each unique TCRbeta CDR3 rearrangement, sequence reads were collapsed and filtered. For each sample, productive Simpson clonality was calculated as the square root of Simpson's diversity index across productive rearrangements. Not all clones reach the TCRdb copy of this immuneACCESS table, which keeps in-frame sequences only. Checked studies attribute under half of the gap to unresolved V genes and leave the rest unexplained. V, J and clone size reflect that table, while D and trimming were determined from the DNA. For this sample there are some 70,000 clones; around 87% appear just once. The ten biggest clones cover less than 8% of the sample.

Each collaborating institution followed its own protocols to collect whole blood in K2EDTA tubes. For TCRbeta analysis, collaborators shipped samples as frozen whole blood, isolated PBMCs, or DNA extracted from either of those sample types. The V and J genes are TRBV7-3 and TRBJ2-2; 7 central bases correspond to TRBD1. The TCR originated in a man in his forties or fifties with active COVID-19. Sequences were obtained from peripheral blood. In nucleotide form, the sequence is TGTGCCAGCAGCTCTCGACAGGGCCCCACCGGGGAGCTGTTTTTT. It translates as CASSSRQGPTGELFF.